These 30 T cell receptor beta chains were all obtained from the same sample, sequenced in a study of PD-1 blockade in classical Hodgkin lymphoma. The table came from immunoSEQ multiplex PCR; TCRdb's copy has only in-frame clones and leaves some out. The sample includes about 9,800 clones, approximately 69% of them seen just once. As to time point: cycle 4 day 1 (C4D1), after less than 7 weeks of nivolumab. All the patients suffered relapse after autologous stem cell transplantation, and brentuximab vedotin exposure differed. From thawed PBMCs, CD8+ T cells were isolated by magnetic negative selection. Sequences were derived from CD8+ T cells from blood, sampled before the fourth cycle of nivolumab. These receptors were taken from a human donor with classical Hodgkin lymphoma.

The rearrangement joins TRBV9 to TRBJ2-7; D might be TRBD1 (6 bases). The CDR3 spans 15 residues. Trimming shortened V by 2 bases and J by 3 bases, and 15 bases separated the two germline ends. Germline loops: CDR1 SGDLS, CDR2 YYNGEE. The CDR3 spells CASSVSPGQDYEQYF. As DNA, the CDR3 is TGTGCCAGCAGCGTTTCTCCGGGACAAGACTACGAGCAGTACTTC. Together with reference TRBV9 and TRBJ2-7, the CDR3 gives the full variable domain: DSGVTQTPKHLITATGQRVTLRCSPRSGDLSVYWYQQSLDQGLQFLIQYYNGEERAKGNILERFSAQQFPDLHSELNLSSLELGDSALYFCASSVSPGQDYEQYFGPGTRLTVT.

This chain joins TRBV27 and TRBJ2-3, with 7 nucleotides matching TRBD2. The CDR3 consists of 18 residues. Germline V gene sequence: CDR1 MNHEY, CDR2 SMNVEV (reference sequence). Germline trimming cut 0 bases from V and 5 bases from J; bases unmatched to any gene: 14. The CDR3, as DNA: TGTGCCAGCAGTTTATCGATACGGGGGGAGGGCCAAGTAGATACGCAGTATTTT. This encodes CASSLSIRGEGQVDTQYF.

The rearrangement uses TRBV5-5 and TRBJ1-1; no definite D call. V was shortened by 4 bases and J by 4 bases, with 14 bases between the two germline ends. The CDR3 spans 14 residues. Per the germline V gene, CDR1 is SGHKS and CDR2 is YYEKEE (reference sequence). CDR3 nucleotides: TGTGCCAGCAGCCCCTGGAGGGCGAGCACTGAAGCTTTCTTT. It codes for CASSPWRASTEAFF.

A few counts support this clone. The V and J genes are TRBV15 and TRBJ1-3; 11 positions agree with TRBD1. This CDR3 has 15 residues. Trimming at V came to 3 bases and at J to 4 bases, leaving 2 bases not matched to a gene. Germline CDR1 LNHNV, CDR2 YYDKDF (reference sequence). CDR3 nucleotide sequence: TGTGCCACCAGCAGGGACAGGGGGCCCGGAAACACCATATATTTT. This translates into CATSRDRGPGNTIYF.

The chain is built from TRBV27 and TRBJ2-5; D is ambiguous. There are 17 residues in the CDR3. Germline V gene sequence: CDR1 MNHEY, CDR2 SMNVEV (reference sequence). The V gene lost 5 bases and the J gene lost 5 bases, with 24 bases spanning the gap. For the CDR3, the DNA is TGTGCCAGCAGTCCATTATATACAATGCGCAGTGGGGAGACCCAGTACTTC. Translation gives CASSPLYTMRSGETQYF.

This clone has just a few counts. The chain links TRBV15 to TRBJ1-3; 8 bases agree with TRBD1. The CDR3 is made up of 15 amino acids. Per germline, CDR1 LNHNV and CDR2 YYDKDF (reference sequence). V was pared by 5 bases and J by 4 bases, with 7 bases of the junction left unmatched. As DNA, the CDR3 is TGTGCCACCAGCCCCCGCCGGGACAGGGGAAACACCATATATTTT. Residues: CATSPRRDRGNTIYF.

The genes are TRBV28 and TRBJ1-1; 9 bases match TRBD1. The CDR3 consists of 17 residues. Per the germline V gene, CDR1 is MDHEN and CDR2 is SYDVKM. V trimming: 6 bases; J trimming: 0 bases; junction bases outside the gene matches: 11. CDR3 sequence reads: CASRPGTGSLMNTEAFF. DNA for the CDR3: TGTGCCAGCAGACCCGGGACAGGGAGTCTCATGAACACTGAAGCTTTCTTT.

This chain links TRBV30 with TRBJ2-7; D is unclear. CDR3 length: 13 amino acids. CDR1 is GTSNPN and CDR2 is SVGIG in the germline V gene (reference sequence). V dropped 1 base and J dropped 4 bases, with 11 bases sitting between them. The CDR3 protein is CAWSAGVWYEQYF. The CDR3 nucleotides are TGTGCCTGGAGTGCTGGGGTTTGGTACGAGCAGTACTTC.

This clone appeared once. J is TRBJ2-2 and V is TRBV4-3; 9 nucleotides agree with TRBD1. The ends lost 0 bases at V and 4 bases at J; junction bases unmatched: 6. The CDR3 contains 17 residues. The germline V gene has CDR1 LGHNA and CDR2 YSLEER. The CDR3 reads CASSQDIGTGFTGELFF. Here the CDR3 DNA reads TGCGCCAGCAGCCAAGATATCGGGACAGGGTTCACCGGGGAGCTGTTTTTT.

This rearrangement joins TRBV13 to TRBJ2-1; D might be TRBD2 (6 bases). CDR1 is PRHDT, CDR2 FYEKMQ, per germline (reference sequence). Trimming took 1 base from V and 9 from J, leaving 19 bases between them. CDR3 size: 16 residues. The CDR3 DNA follows: TGTGCCAGCAGCTTAGCGAGGGAGGTCGCCGGTGGTGAGCAGTTCTTC. Translated: CASSLAREVAGGEQFF.

This clone is a singleton in its sample. This sequence joins TRBV19 and TRBJ2-5; D not resolved. The length of the CDR3 is 15 residues. Germline-derived CDR1 and CDR2 are LNHDA and SQIVND (reference sequence). V lost 0 bases and J lost 5, with 13 bases in between. CDR3 region: CASSIELQLRETQYF. CDR3 DNA sequence: TGTGCCAGTAGTATAGAACTTCAATTGAGGGAGACCCAGTACTTC. Using reference TRBV19 and TRBJ2-5 for the parts outside the CDR3, the full variable domain is DGGITQSPKYLFRKEGQNVTLSCEQNLNHDAMYWYRQDPGQGLRLIYYSQIVNDFQKGDIAEGYSVSREKKESFPLTVTSAQKNPTAFYLCASSIELQLRETQYFGPGTRLLVL.

In nucleotides, the CDR3 is TGCAGCGTTTCGAGGGAGACAGATACGCAGTATTTT. Amino acid sequence: CSVSRETDTQYF. J is TRBJ2-3 and V is TRBV29-1; TRBD2 might be the D (5 bases). The V and J ends lost 5 bases and 3 bases respectively, with 9 bases between them. The length of the CDR3 is 12 residues. From germline, CDR1 is SQVTM and CDR2 ANQGSEA.

The chain is built from TRBV27 and TRBJ1-6, with unresolved D. The CDR3 contains 15 residues. V dropped 2 bases and J dropped 6 bases, with 11 bases sitting between them. Germline-derived CDR1 and CDR2 are MNHEY and SMNVEV (reference sequence). The CDR3 is CASSLGQVFNSPLHF. CDR3 in DNA: TGTGCCAGCAGTTTAGGGCAGGTGTTTAATTCACCCCTCCACTTT.

In DNA form, the CDR3 reads TGCAGCGCCCCGGGACAACTCTATGGCTACACCTTC. Amino acid sequence: CSAPGQLYGYTF. This rearrangement joins TRBV29-1 to TRBJ1-2; tentative D call: TRBD1 (6 bases). V lost 7 bases to trimming and J lost 4 bases, with 13 bases between them. Germline CDR1 SQVTM, CDR2 ANQGSEA. CDR3 length: 12 amino acids. The whole variable domain, remainder taken from reference TRBV29-1 and TRBJ1-2, is SAVISQKPSRDICQRGTSLTIQCQVDSQVTMMFWYRQQPGQSLTLIATANQGSEATYESGFVIDKFPISRPNLTFSTLTVSNMSPEDSSIYLCSAPGQLYGYTFGSGTRLTVV.

This chain links TRBV2 with TRBJ1-5; a weak D match, TRBD1 (5 bases). CDR3 length: 15 residues. The ends were cut back, 6 bases at V and 11 bases at J, with 23 bases in the middle. CDR1 is SNHLY, CDR2 FYNNEI, per germline. Written as DNA, the CDR3 is TGTGCCAGCAGAGATAAAAAGGACGGGGCCCTGGCCCAGCATTTT. It is translated as CASRDKKDGALAQHF.

The chain employs TRBV9 and TRBJ2-3; TRBD2 might be the D (7 bases). Trimming shortened V by 4 bases and J by 2 bases, and 17 bases separated the two germline ends. The CDR3 consists of 16 residues. CDR1 is SGDLS, CDR2 YYNGEE, per germline. The CDR3 region is CASSLGGAPFTDTQYF. The CDR3, as DNA: TGTGCCAGCAGCTTAGGGGGGGCCCCGTTCACAGATACGCAGTATTTT.

As DNA, the CDR3 is TGTGCCTGGAGTGTAAGGAACGATACCTACGAGCAGTACTTC. Encoded protein: CAWSVRNDTYEQYF. The rearrangement links TRBV30 to TRBJ2-7; no firm D call. The germline V gene encodes CDR1 GTSNPN and CDR2 SVGIG (reference sequence). The CDR3 is 14 amino acids. V dropped 0 bases and J dropped 2 bases, with 11 bases sitting between them.

This chain joins TRBV10-3 and TRBJ2-1, with no clear D. The V end was cut by 0 bases, the J end by 0 bases, with 6 bases between. CDR1 and CDR2 (germline): ENHRY, SYGVKD. The CDR3 sequence is 15 residues long. CDR3 sequence (DNA): TGTGCCATCAGTGAGTCCCTAAGCTCCTACAATGAGCAGTTCTTC. Translated, it gives CAISESLSSYNEQFF.

The chain is built from TRBV2 and TRBJ2-3, with D tentatively TRBD1 (6 bases). Per germline, CDR1 SNHLY and CDR2 FYNNEI. The ends were cut back, 2 bases at V and 4 bases at J, with 10 bases in the middle. This CDR3 has 14 amino acids. CDR3 sequence reads: CASSEPGAADTQYF. The CDR3 bases are TGTGCCAGCAGTGAACCAGGGGCGGCAGATACGCAGTATTTT.

V and J are TRBV13 and TRBJ2-5; tentative D call: TRBD2 (5 bases). Germline CDR1 reads PRHDT; CDR2 reads FYEKMQ (reference sequence). The germline V and J ends were trimmed by 1 base and 4 bases, with 13 bases remaining between them. The CDR3 totals 15 residues. CDR3 sequence: CASSLVSRESETQYF. In DNA form, the CDR3 reads TGTGCCAGCAGCTTAGTTTCCCGGGAATCAGAGACCCAGTACTTC.

This sequence joins TRBV5-6 and TRBJ1-1, with TRBD1 matching 8 bases. The CDR3 has 13 residues. V dropped 0 bases and J dropped 8; count of bases not matched to a gene: 3. In germline, CDR1 is SGHDT, CDR2 YYEEEE. The DNA of the CDR3 is TGTGCCAGCAGCTTGGCGGGACAGGCCGAAGCTTTCTTT. Its translation is CASSLAGQAEAFF.

This rearrangement joins TRBV28 to TRBJ1-1; D is ambiguous. The CDR3 length is 13 residues. V dropped 2 bases and J dropped 4 bases, with 8 bases sitting between them. Germline V lookup: CDR1 MDHEN, CDR2 SYDVKM. The chain's CDR3 is CASSLRLGTEAFF. In nucleotides, the CDR3 is TGTGCCAGCAGTTTAAGGCTGGGCACTGAAGCTTTCTTT.

V gene TRBV10-3 combines with J gene TRBJ2-7; no firm D call. Germline CDR1 reads ENHRY; CDR2 reads SYGVKD. Trimming stripped 7 bases from V and 2 bases from J, with 21 bases between. The CDR3 covers 16 residues. In DNA form, the CDR3 reads TGTGCCATCAAAGCCCGAATGGGAACAGAGACCTACGAGCAGTACTTC. Translating it yields CAIKARMGTETYEQYF.

The rearrangement links TRBV7-9 to TRBJ2-2; the D gene is possibly TRBD2 (5 bases). V was pared by 5 bases and J by 4 bases, with 14 bases between. Germline assignment: CDR1 SEHNR and CDR2 FQNEAQ (reference sequence). CDR3 length: 15 residues. The CDR3 reads CASSALGAFTGELFF. In DNA, the CDR3 is TGTGCCAGCAGCGCCTTGGGAGCGTTCACCGGGGAGCTGTTTTTT.

V is TRBV27 and J is TRBJ1-2, with TRBD1 matching over 7 bases. The CDR3 is 13 amino acids. CDR1 and CDR2 (germline): MNHEY, SMNVEV (reference sequence). V gave up 2 bases and J gave up 3 bases; unmatched junction bases: 0. In nucleotides, the CDR3 is TGTGCCAGCAGTTTAACAGGGGACTATGGCTACACCTTC. Its translation: CASSLTGDYGYTF.

The chain links TRBV7-1 to TRBJ1-2, with D maybe TRBD1 (5 bases). TRBV7-1 counts as an open reading frame of uncertain function. Trimming removed 5 bases from V and 4 bases from J, with 14 bases in between. The CDR3 totals 14 residues. CDR3 loop: CASSRRGQGYGYTF. The CDR3 DNA is TGTGCCAGCAGCCGGAGGGGCCAAGGCTATGGCTACACCTTC.

The rearrangement joins TRBV27 to TRBJ1-1; weak D call: TRBD1 (5 bases). V was cut by 4 bases and J by 1 base, with 10 bases left in between. The germline gives CDR1 MNHEY, CDR2 SMNVEV (reference sequence). The length of the CDR3 is 14 residues. CDR3 DNA sequence: TGTGCCAGCAGTTCGCGACAGAGGAACACTGAAGCTTTCTTT. This encodes CASSSRQRNTEAFF.

The rearrangement joins TRBV28 to TRBJ2-7; 13 bases are a match to TRBD2. The CDR3 loop spans 16 amino acids. Unmatched junction bases numbered 4, after V lost 5 bases and J lost 0 bases. Germline loops: CDR1 MDHEN, CDR2 SYDVKM. The CDR3 protein is CASSPGLAGASYEQYF. CDR3 in DNA: TGTGCCAGCAGTCCCGGACTAGCGGGGGCCTCCTACGAGCAGTACTTC.

The CDR3 coding sequence is TGTGCCAGCGACACAGGGGGTCCCCGCAATGAGCAGTTCTTC. Translation: CASDTGGPRNEQFF. V is TRBV28 and J is TRBJ2-1, with 8 bases that match TRBD1. The CDR3 length is 14 residues. V was pared by 8 bases and J by 6 bases, with 9 bases of the junction left unmatched. Germline V gene lookup returns CDR1 MDHEN and CDR2 SYDVKM.

The chain is built from TRBV5-5 and TRBJ1-1, with D tentatively TRBD1 (5 bases). The CDR3 has 17 residues. Per germline, CDR1 SGHKS and CDR2 YYEKEE (reference sequence). Between the trimmed V and J ends, which lost 2 bases and 2 bases, there was a span of 19 bases. The CDR3 coding sequence is TGTGCCAGCAGCTTCTATCCTGGACGGACACTAAACACTGAAGCTTTCTTT. Translation: CASSFYPGRTLNTEAFF. Looking up the rest from reference TRBV5-5 and TRBJ1-1 gives the full variable domain: DAGVTQSPTHLIKTRGQQVTLRCSPISGHKSVSWYQQVLGQGPQFIFQYYEKEERGRGNFPDRFSARQFPNYSSELNVNALLLGDSALYLCASSFYPGRTLNTEAFFGQGTRLTVV.